This TCR beta chain was captured by sequencing in a study of blood T cells in healthy people across ages. For the second PCR, which ran for about 7 to 11 cycles, a sample-barcoded 5' primer and a J-beta primer mix were used. Using its own MiXCR run on the 5' RACE reads, TCRdb lists one record per CDR3 protein. The sample shows around 670,000 distinct CDR3 sequences, 25% to 30% of them seen only once. This CDR3 region has 16 residues. The germline V gene encodes CDR1 MDHEN and CDR2 SYDVKM. With V trimmed by 0 bases and J by 2 bases, 4 bases remained unmatched. The sequence was collected from an elderly woman in good health. Sequences were obtained from blood. The chain recombines TRBV28 with TRBJ2-7; the match to TRBD2 covers 10 bases. The CDR3 bases are TGTGCCAGCAGTTTATGGTCCAGCGGGGGGGCCTACGAGCAGTACTTC. Encoded protein: CASSLWSSGGAYEQYF.